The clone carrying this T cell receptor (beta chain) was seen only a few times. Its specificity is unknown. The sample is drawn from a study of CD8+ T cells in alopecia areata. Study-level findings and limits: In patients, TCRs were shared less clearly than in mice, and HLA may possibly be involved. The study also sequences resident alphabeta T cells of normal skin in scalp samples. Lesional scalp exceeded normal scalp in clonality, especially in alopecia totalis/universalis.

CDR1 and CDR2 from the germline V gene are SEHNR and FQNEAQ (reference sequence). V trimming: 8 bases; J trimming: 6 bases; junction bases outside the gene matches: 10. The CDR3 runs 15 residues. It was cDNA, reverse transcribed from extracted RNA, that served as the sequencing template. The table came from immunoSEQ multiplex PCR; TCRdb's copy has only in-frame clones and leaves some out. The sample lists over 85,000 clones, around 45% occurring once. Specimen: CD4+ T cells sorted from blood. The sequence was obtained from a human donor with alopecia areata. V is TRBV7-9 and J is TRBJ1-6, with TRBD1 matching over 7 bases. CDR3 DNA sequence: TGTGCCAGCGCACTTTTCGGGACAGCTAATTCACCCCTCCACTTT. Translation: CASALFGTANSPLHF.